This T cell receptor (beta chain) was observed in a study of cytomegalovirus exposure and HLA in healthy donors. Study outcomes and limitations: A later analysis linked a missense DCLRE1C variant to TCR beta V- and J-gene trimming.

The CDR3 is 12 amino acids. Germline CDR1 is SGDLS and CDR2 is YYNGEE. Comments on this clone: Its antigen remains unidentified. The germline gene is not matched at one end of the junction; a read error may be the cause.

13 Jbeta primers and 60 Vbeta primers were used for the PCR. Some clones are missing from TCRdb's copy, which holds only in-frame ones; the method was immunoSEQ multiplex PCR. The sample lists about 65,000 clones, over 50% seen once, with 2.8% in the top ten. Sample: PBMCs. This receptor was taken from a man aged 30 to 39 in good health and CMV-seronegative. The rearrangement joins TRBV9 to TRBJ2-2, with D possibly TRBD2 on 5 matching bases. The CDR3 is CASSVVTGELFF. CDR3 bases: TGTGCCAGCAGCGTAGTTACCGGGGAGCTGTTCTTT.